This is a list of T cell receptor beta chains from one sample in a study of CD8+ T cells in alopecia areata. Data came from immunoSEQ multiplex PCR; TCRdb stores just in-frame clones and leaves some out. There are about 210,000 clones in the sample; over 60% occur only once, and 4% to 4.5% lies in the top ten. The sample consisted of CD4+ T cells sorted from blood, taken at week 4, from a patient treated with tofacitinib. Receptors originate from a human donor with alopecia areata. The CDR3 runs from the conserved cysteine through the conserved F or W. A D gene is named only where the DNA matches it firmly. Clone size, where shown, is once, few, many, or a class for clones that have expanded.

d_gene | abundance | j_gene | v_gene | CDR3nt | CDR3aa
- | few | TRBJ1-1 | TRBV4-2 | TGTGCCAGCAGCCATGGGACACTTAACACTGAAGCTTTCTTT | CASSHGTLNTEAFF
- | once | TRBJ1-2 | TRBV7-2 | TGTGCCAGCAGCTTTCCAGGGAACTATGGCTACACCTTC | CASSFPGNYGYTF
- | - | TRBJ2-7 | TRBV4-2 | TGTGCCAGCAGCCAAGATCAGCAGGCTTCCAACGAGCAGTACTTC | CASSQDQQASNEQYF
- | - | TRBJ1-1 | TRBV2 | TGTGCCAGCAGTGCTGAATCTCTTGAAGCTTTCTTT | CASSAESLEAFF
- | few | TRBJ2-2 | TRBV29-1 | TGCAGCGTTGCGGTACAGACCACCGGGGAGCTGTTTTTT | CSVAVQTTGELFF
- | - | TRBJ1-1 | TRBV29-1 | TGCAGCTTCCAGAACACTGAAGCTTTCTTT | CSFQNTEAFF
- | - | TRBJ2-7 | TRBV7-9 | TGTGCCAGCAGCCCGAATGGAATCTACGAGCAGTACTTC | CASSPNGIYEQYF
- | - | TRBJ1-2 | TRBV29-1 | TGCAGCGCCGGACACGACCCTAACTATGGCTACACCTTC | CSAGHDPNYGYTF
- | - | TRBJ1-4 | TRBV2 | TGTGCCAGCAGTGATGGGGACGCCGAAAAACTGTTTTTT | CASSDGDAEKLFF
- | few | TRBJ1-2 | TRBV4-1 | TGCGCCAGCAGCCAAGATTCCGCAGTCTTCTATGGCTACACCTTC | CASSQDSAVFYGYTF
- | - | TRBJ1-1 | TRBV6-6 | TGTGCCAGCAGAGAACAGGGTTGGAACACTGAAGCTTTCTTT | CASREQGWNTEAFF
- | few | TRBJ2-3 | TRBV25-1 | TGTGCCAGCAGACCACTCCGGGACACTAGCACAGATACGCAGTATTTT | CASRPLRDTSTDTQYF
TRBD1 | - | TRBJ1-2 | TRBV4-3 | TGCGCCAGCAGCCAAGGAGGGGGACAGGGAGAAGGCTACACCTTC | CASSQGGGQGEGYTF
- | - | TRBJ2-5 | TRBV10-3 | TGTGCCATCAGTGAGAGGGGGGCGGACGAGACCCAGTACTTC | CAISERGADETQYF
- | - | TRBJ2-3 | TRBV19 | TGTGCCAGTAGCCTGGACCCAGGTACAGATACGCAGTATTTT | CASSLDPGTDTQYF
TRBD2 | few | TRBJ2-3 | TRBV19 | TGTGCCAGTAGTTTAGGGAGGGAGAATACGCAGTATTTT | CASSLGRENTQYF
- | - | TRBJ1-1 | TRBV18 | TGTGCCAGCTCACCCCCGGGACAACACACTGAAGCTTTCTTT | CASSPPGQHTEAFF
TRBD1 | once | TRBJ2-7 | TRBV7-8 | TGTGCCAGCAGCTTAGGGACAGGACCCTACGAGCAGTACTTC | CASSLGTGPYEQYF
TRBD1 | once | TRBJ1-4 | TRBV7-9 | TGTGCCAGCAGCTTGCCAGGGGGAACTAATGAAAAACTGTTTTTT | CASSLPGGTNEKLFF
- | once | TRBJ2-7 | TRBV18 | TGTGCCAGCTCACCCTCGATCCAGGACTACGAGCAGTACTTC | CASSPSIQDYEQYF
TRBD2 | - | TRBJ2-3 | TRBV14 | TGTGCCAGCAGCCGGAGCGGGGCTAGAGATACGCAGTATTTT | CASSRSGARDTQYF
- | - | TRBJ1-6 | TRBV7-2 | TGTGCCAGCAGCTTAGGGGTGGCCTCTGGGAATTCACCCCTCCACTTT | CASSLGVASGNSPLHF
- | - | TRBJ1-3 | TRBV7-2 | TGTGCCAGCAGCCAGTTGACAGTTAGGGGAAACACCATATATTTT | CASSQLTVRGNTIYF
TRBD1 | - | TRBJ1-6 | TRBV27 | TGTGCCAGCAGTTTCAATGGTGGACAGGGGAATTCACCCCTCCACTTT | CASSFNGGQGNSPLHF
- | few | TRBJ2-2 | TRBV5-4 | TGTGCCAGCAGCGACCGGCAGGCGCCTCGGGGGGAGCTGTTTTTT | CASSDRQAPRGELFF
TRBD1 | - | TRBJ1-2 | TRBV15 | TGTGCCACCAGCGGACAGGGCTATGGCTACACCTTC | CATSGQGYGYTF
- | once | TRBJ2-1 | TRBV29-1 | TGCAGCGAAATTGGGGGGCCGGGAAAGGGCAATGAGCAGTTCTTC | CSEIGGPGKGNEQFF
- | - | TRBJ2-7 | TRBV5-6 | TGTGCCAGCAGCAAATCAATCAGAGCCGCCCCTACATACGAGCAGTACTTC | CASSKSIRAAPTYEQYF
- | - | TRBJ1-2 | TRBV2 | TGTGCCAGCGGTACGGCTTTCTATGGCTACACCTTC | CASGTAFYGYTF
- | - | TRBJ1-1 | TRBV4-3 | TGCGCCAGCAGCCCAGTTTCGCTTACGAACACTGAAGCTTTCTTT | CASSPVSLTNTEAFF
- | - | TRBJ1-6 | TRBV25-1 | TGTGCCAGCAGTGACAGGACAGAGTATAATTCACCCCTCCACTTT | CASSDRTEYNSPLHF
- | - | TRBJ2-7 | TRBV30 | TGTGCCTGGAGTGTGGGGGCCTACGAGCAGTACTTC | CAWSVGAYEQYF
- | - | TRBJ1-4 | TRBV7-9 | TGTGCCAGCAGCTTAGCGGTCATGGCAGAGAATGAAAAACTGTTTTTT | CASSLAVMAENEKLFF
TRBD1 | once | TRBJ1-6 | TRBV18 | TGTGCCAGCTCAGTCGGACAGGGAGGATCACCCCTCCACTTT | CASSVGQGGSPLHF
- | few | TRBJ1-2 | TRBV30 | TGTGCCGGGGGAGTTGGGTCTGGCTACACCTTC | CAGGVGSGYTF
TRBD2 | - | TRBJ2-1 | TRBV27 | TGTGCCAGCAGTTTAGGACTAGCGGGGACATTCGGGCAGTTCTTC | CASSLGLAGTFGQFF
TRBD2 | - | TRBJ2-1 | TRBV30 | TGTGCCTGGAGGGCTAGCGGGGTGAGCTCCTACAATGAGCAGTTCTTC | CAWRASGVSSYNEQFF
- | - | TRBJ2-3 | TRBV4-3 | TGCGCCAGCAGCCAAGGTTTGTGGGCAGCCGTACATTTT | CASSQGLWAAVHF
- | few | TRBJ2-7 | TRBV7-2 | TGTGCCAGCAGCTACAACAGCATGGGGGCATACGAGCAGTACTTC | CASSYNSMGAYEQYF
- | - | TRBJ2-7 | TRBV10-3 | TGTGCCATCAGTGGGGGAGGACAGGAGGGGTACGAGCAGTACTTC | CAISGGGQEGYEQYF